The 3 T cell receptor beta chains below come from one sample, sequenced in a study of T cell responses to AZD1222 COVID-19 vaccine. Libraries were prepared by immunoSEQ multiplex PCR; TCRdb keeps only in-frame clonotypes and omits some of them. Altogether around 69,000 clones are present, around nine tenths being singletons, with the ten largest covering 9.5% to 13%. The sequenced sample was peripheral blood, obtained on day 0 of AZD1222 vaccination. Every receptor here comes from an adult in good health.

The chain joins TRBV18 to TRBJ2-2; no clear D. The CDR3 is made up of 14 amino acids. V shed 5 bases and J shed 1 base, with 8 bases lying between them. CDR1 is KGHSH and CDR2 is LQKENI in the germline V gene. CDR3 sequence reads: CASSNQENTGELFF. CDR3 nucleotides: TGTGCCAGCTCAAACCAGGAGAACACCGGGGAGCTGTTTTTT. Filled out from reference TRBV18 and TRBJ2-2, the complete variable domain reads NAGVMQNPRHLVRRRGQEARLRCSPMKGHSHVYWYRQLPEEGLKFMVYLQKENIIDESGMPKERFSAEFPKEGPSILRIQQVVRGDSAAYFCASSNQENTGELFFGEGSRLTVL.

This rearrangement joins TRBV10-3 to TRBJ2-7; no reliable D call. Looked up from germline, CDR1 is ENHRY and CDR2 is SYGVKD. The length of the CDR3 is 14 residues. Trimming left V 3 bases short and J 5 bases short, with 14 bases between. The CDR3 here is CAISDGRAADEQYF. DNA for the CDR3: TGTGCCATCAGTGATGGTCGGGCCGCGGACGAGCAGTACTTC.

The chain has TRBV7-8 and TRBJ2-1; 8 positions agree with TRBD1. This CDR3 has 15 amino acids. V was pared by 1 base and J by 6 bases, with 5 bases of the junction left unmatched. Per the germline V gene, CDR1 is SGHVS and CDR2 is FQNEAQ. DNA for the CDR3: TGTGCCAGCAGCTTAGACAGGGGGTCAGGCAATGAGCAGTTCTTC. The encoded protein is CASSLDRGSGNEQFF.